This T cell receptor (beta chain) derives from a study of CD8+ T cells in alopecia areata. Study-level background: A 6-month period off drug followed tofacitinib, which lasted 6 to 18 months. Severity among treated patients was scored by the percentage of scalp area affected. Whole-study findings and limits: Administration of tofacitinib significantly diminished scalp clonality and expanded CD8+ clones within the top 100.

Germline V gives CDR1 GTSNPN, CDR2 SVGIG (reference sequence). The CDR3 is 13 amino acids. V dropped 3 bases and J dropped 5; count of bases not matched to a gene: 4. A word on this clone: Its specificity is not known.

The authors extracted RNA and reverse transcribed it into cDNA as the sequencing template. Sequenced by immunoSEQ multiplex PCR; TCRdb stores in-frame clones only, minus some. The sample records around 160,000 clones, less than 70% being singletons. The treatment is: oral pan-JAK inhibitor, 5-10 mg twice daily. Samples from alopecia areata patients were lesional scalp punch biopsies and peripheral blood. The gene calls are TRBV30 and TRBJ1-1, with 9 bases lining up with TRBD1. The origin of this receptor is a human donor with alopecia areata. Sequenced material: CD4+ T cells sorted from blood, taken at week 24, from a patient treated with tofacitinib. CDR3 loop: CAWREGQGTEAFF. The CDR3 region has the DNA TGTGCCTGGAGGGAGGGACAGGGTACTGAAGCTTTCTTT. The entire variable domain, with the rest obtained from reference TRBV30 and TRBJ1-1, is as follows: SQTIHQWPATLVQPVGSPLSLECTVEGTSNPNLYWYRQAAGRGLQLLFYSVGIGQISSEVPQNLSASRPQDRQFILSSKKLLLSDSGFYLCAWREGQGTEAFFGQGTRLTVV.